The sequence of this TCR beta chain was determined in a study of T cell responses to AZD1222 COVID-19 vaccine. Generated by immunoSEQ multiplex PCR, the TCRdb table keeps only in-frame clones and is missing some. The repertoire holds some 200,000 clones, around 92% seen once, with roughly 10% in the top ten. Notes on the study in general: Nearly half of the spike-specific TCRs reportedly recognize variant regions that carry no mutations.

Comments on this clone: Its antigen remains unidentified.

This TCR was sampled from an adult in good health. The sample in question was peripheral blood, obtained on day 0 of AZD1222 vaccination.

The CDR3 nucleotides are TGTGCCAGCAGTTCCCCAGGTCGGAATTCACCCCTCCACTTT. Translation: CASSSPGRNSPLHF. V is TRBV6-5 and J is TRBJ1-6; D unclear. The germline V and J ends were trimmed by 4 bases and 7 bases, with 11 bases remaining between them. This CDR3 is 14 amino acids long. The germline gives CDR1 MNHEY, CDR2 SVGAGI.